This passage covers 21 T cell receptor beta chains from one sample sequenced in a study of cytomegalovirus exposure and HLA in healthy donors. The PCR employed 60 Vbeta primers together with 13 Jbeta primers. Produced via immunoSEQ multiplex PCR; TCRdb's table is partial and in-frame only. Seen here are about 160,000 clones, 60% to 85% observed once, and the top ten hold 2% to 2.5%. Sequencing was carried out using PBMCs. Receptors originate from a man aged 50 to 60 in good health and CMV-seropositive.

The sample holds one count of this clone. The rearrangement uses TRBV27 and TRBJ1-1; no firm D call. Germline V lookup: CDR1 MNHEY, CDR2 SMNVEV (reference sequence). The V and J ends lost 0 bases and 6 bases respectively, with 11 bases between them. The CDR3 loop spans 14 amino acids. CDR3 sequence: CASSLSAGIAEAFF. CDR3 in DNA: TGTGCCAGCAGTTTATCTGCCGGGATTGCTGAAGCTTTCTTT.

This rearrangement joins TRBV7-2 to TRBJ1-2, with D possibly matching TRBD1 (5 bases). Germline assignment: CDR1 SGHTA and CDR2 FQGNSA. Trimming removed 5 bases at V and 2 bases at J, with 12 bases between. There are 14 residues in the CDR3. The CDR3: CASSAGRGNYGYTF. CDR3 DNA sequence: TGTGCCAGCAGCGCCGGGCGGGGGAACTATGGCTACACCTTC.

This rearrangement joins TRBV4-3 to TRBJ2-1; maybe TRBD1 (6 bases). The V gene's germline CDR1 is LGHNA and CDR2 YSLEER. CDR3 length: 15 amino acids. Trimming took 0 bases from V and 7 from J, leaving 13 bases between them. CDR3 residues: CASSQDTGRGNEQFF. In DNA, the CDR3 is TGCGCCAGCAGCCAAGATACAGGGAGAGGGAATGAGCAGTTCTTC.

The chain employs TRBV29-1 and TRBJ2-4, with no clear D. Per the germline V gene, CDR1 is SQVTM and CDR2 is ANQGSEA. The CDR3 runs 13 residues. The V end lost 5 bases, the J end lost 0 bases, and 8 bases lay between the germline ends. CDR3 region: CSVSSLAKNIQYF. CDR3 bases: TGCAGCGTTTCTTCCCTAGCCAAAAACATTCAGTACTTC.

The CDR3 reads CASSLGGQGAGEQYF. CDR3 nucleotide sequence: TGTGCCAGCAGCTTAGGGGGTCAGGGGGCTGGCGAGCAGTACTTC. The rearrangement uses TRBV11-3 and TRBJ2-7; 8 bases align to TRBD1. The CDR3 consists of 15 residues. V lost 1 base and J lost 6; bases outside the gene matches: 8. CDR1 and CDR2 (germline): SGHNT, YENEEA. Full variable domain (missing parts from reference TRBV11-3 and TRBJ2-7): EAGVVQSPRYKIIEKKQPVAFWCNPISGHNTLYWYLQNLGQGPELLIRYENEEAVDDSQLPKDRFSAERLKGVDSTLKIQPAELGDSAVYLCASSLGGQGAGEQYFGPGTRLTVT.

J is TRBJ2-2 and V is TRBV2, with D possibly being TRBD1 (5 bases). This CDR3 spans 16 amino acids. Trimming removed 7 bases at V and 3 bases at J, with 18 bases between. Germline V gene lookup returns CDR1 SNHLY and CDR2 FYNNEI. The CDR3 is CASTTSRRVDTGELFF. The DNA of the CDR3 is TGTGCCAGCACCACATCCCGCAGGGTGGACACCGGGGAGCTGTTTTTT.

This clone was detected only once. The chain is built from TRBV9 and TRBJ2-3; possible D gene TRBD1, 6 bases. Germline loops: CDR1 SGDLS, CDR2 YYNGEE. Deletions cut 2 bases from V and 4 bases from J, with 14 bases between. The CDR3 length is 15 residues. Here the CDR3 reads CASSVQGYSADTQYF. The DNA for the CDR3 is TGTGCCAGCAGCGTTCAGGGGTACAGTGCAGATACGCAGTATTTT.

In this sample, this clone turned up once. The chain has TRBV15 and TRBJ2-3, with unresolved D. The CDR3 is 14 residues long. Germline assignment: CDR1 LNHNV and CDR2 YYDKDF (reference sequence). Trimming left V 3 bases short and J 0 bases short, with 7 bases between. CDR3 coding DNA: TGTGCCACCAGCAGGTGGAGAAGCACAGATACGCAGTATTTT. It encodes CATSRWRSTDTQYF.

The rearrangement joins TRBV9 to TRBJ2-5; perhaps TRBD2 as D (5 bases). This CDR3 is 14 amino acids long. Trimming left V 6 bases short and J 3 bases short, with 15 bases between. Germline CDR1 is SGDLS and CDR2 is YYNGEE. The CDR3 protein is CASTRAPGEETQYF. CDR3 sequence (DNA): TGTGCCAGCACCCGGGCCCCCGGGGAAGAGACCCAGTACTTC.

This chain uses TRBV4-1 with TRBJ1-4; D is uncertain. This CDR3 has 14 amino acids. In germline, CDR1 is MGHRA, CDR2 YSYEKL. The ends were cut back, 2 bases at V and 6 bases at J, with 10 bases in the middle. The CDR3: CASSQPGNHEKLFF. The DNA for the CDR3 is TGCGCCAGCAGCCAACCGGGGAATCATGAAAAACTGTTTTTT.

CDR3 loop: CASSTSTGTGVTNEKLFF. As DNA, the CDR3 is TGTGCCAGCAGTACCTCGACAGGGACGGGCGTAACTAATGAAAAACTGTTTTTT. The chain couples TRBV25-1 to TRBJ1-4; 7 bases are shared with TRBD1. CDR3 length: 18 residues. Germline CDR1 MGHDK, CDR2 SYGVNS. The V gene end was trimmed by 5 bases and the J gene end by 1 base; junction bases not matched to a gene: 13.

The rearrangement links TRBV25-1 to TRBJ2-3, with a tentative D call TRBD1 (7 bases). Germline V CDR1 and CDR2: MGHDK, SYGVNS. V lost 5 bases and J 0 bases, leaving 12 bases between the germline ends. The CDR3 sequence is 15 residues long. CDR3 amino acids: CASSQGGLSTDTQYF. The CDR3, as DNA: TGTGCCAGCAGTCAGGGGGGCCTTAGCACAGATACGCAGTATTTT.

This clone occurred once. CDR3 DNA sequence: TGTGCCAGTAGTAATAGGATGCCGGGACAGCGCTATGGCTACACCTTC. It translates to CASSNRMPGQRYGYTF. This chain uses TRBV19 with TRBJ1-2; 7 nucleotides match TRBD1. This CDR3 contains 16 residues. Losses at the gene ends were 4 bases for V and 4 bases for J; bases not matched to a gene: 12. Germline CDR1 LNHDA, CDR2 SQIVND (reference sequence).

This clone was detected only a few times. The chain links TRBV5-4 to TRBJ1-6, with 7 bases aligning to TRBD1. With 4 bases clipped from V and 7 bases from J, the junction kept 11 bases outside the gene matches. The CDR3 is 16 amino acids. Per germline, CDR1 SGHNT and CDR2 YYREEE (reference sequence). CDR3 loop: CASSLEGQPLNSPLHF. CDR3 nucleotides: TGTGCCAGCAGCCTGGAGGGACAGCCTCTAAATTCACCCCTCCACTTT.

The rearrangement joins TRBV6-5 to TRBJ1-4; 7 bases are a match to TRBD1. Germline V gene data show CDR1 as MNHEY and CDR2 as SVGAGI. Trimming at V came to 5 bases and at J to 8 bases, leaving 8 bases not matched to a gene. The CDR3 runs 14 residues. In DNA, the CDR3 is TGTGCCAGCAGTATAGACAGGGTAGACGAAAAACTGTTTTTT. It specifies CASSIDRVDEKLFF.

The J gene is TRBJ2-3, the V gene TRBV28; TRBD2 matches 11 bases. J lost 7 bases, V lost 8 bases, and 5 bases had no gene match. Germline assignment: CDR1 MDHEN and CDR2 SYDVKM. This CDR3 spans 13 amino acids. The CDR3 coding sequence is TGTGCCAGCGTTAGCGGGGGGGCGAATACGCAGTATTTT. This encodes CASVSGGANTQYF.

J is TRBJ1-2 and V is TRBV5-1; no firm D call. Per germline, CDR1 SGHRS and CDR2 YFSETQ. Trimming removed 7 bases at V and 6 bases at J, with 19 bases between. This CDR3 has 14 residues. The CDR3 coding sequence is TGCGCCAGCCCGACCCATTGGAGGGAAAATGGCTACACCTTC. Translating it yields CASPTHWRENGYTF.

The chain carries TRBV6-5 and TRBJ1-6; D might be TRBD1 (6 bases). CDR3 length: 14 residues. The germline V gene has CDR1 MNHEY and CDR2 SVGAGI. The V end was cut by 5 bases, the J end by 5 bases, with 10 bases between. The CDR3 sequence: CASSRTENNSPLHF. The CDR3 DNA sequence: TGTGCCAGCAGTCGGACAGAAAATAATTCACCCCTCCACTTT.

In this sample, this clone turned up a few times. The chain uses TRBV6-1 and TRBJ1-2, with D perhaps TRBD1 (5 bases). V gave up 2 bases and J gave up 6 bases, with 13 bases separating them. Germline loops: CDR1 MNHNS, CDR2 SASEGT. The CDR3 contains 14 residues. The CDR3 region is CASSESLRGNGYTF. Here the CDR3 DNA reads TGTGCCAGCAGTGAATCCCTCCGGGGGAATGGCTACACCTTC.

The chain employs TRBV4-1 and TRBJ2-7; 10 positions agree with TRBD1. CDR1 MGHRA and CDR2 YSYEKL come from the germline V gene. This CDR3 is built from 16 residues. J gave up 1 base and V 4 bases, and 7 bases lay outside the gene matches. In DNA form, the CDR3 reads TGCGCCAGCAGCCTCCTACCGGGACAGGGGTCCTACGAGCAGTACTTC. It yields the protein CASSLLPGQGSYEQYF.

The chain links TRBV9 to TRBJ2-2, with a tentative D call TRBD1 (5 bases). This CDR3 is 16 amino acids long. Germline V lookup: CDR1 SGDLS, CDR2 YYNGEE. The ends were cut back, 7 bases at V and 1 base at J, with 17 bases in the middle. The CDR3 coding sequence is TGTGCCAGCCCCCGATTCCCCAGGGTGAACACCGGGGAGCTGTTTTTT. Translating gives CASPRFPRVNTGELFF. The variable domain in full, with the rest retrieved from reference TRBV9 and TRBJ2-2, is DSGVTQTPKHLITATGQRVTLRCSPRSGDLSVYWYQQSLDQGLQFLIQYYNGEERAKGNILERFSAQQFPDLHSELNLSSLELGDSALYFCASPRFPRVNTGELFFGEGSRLTVL.